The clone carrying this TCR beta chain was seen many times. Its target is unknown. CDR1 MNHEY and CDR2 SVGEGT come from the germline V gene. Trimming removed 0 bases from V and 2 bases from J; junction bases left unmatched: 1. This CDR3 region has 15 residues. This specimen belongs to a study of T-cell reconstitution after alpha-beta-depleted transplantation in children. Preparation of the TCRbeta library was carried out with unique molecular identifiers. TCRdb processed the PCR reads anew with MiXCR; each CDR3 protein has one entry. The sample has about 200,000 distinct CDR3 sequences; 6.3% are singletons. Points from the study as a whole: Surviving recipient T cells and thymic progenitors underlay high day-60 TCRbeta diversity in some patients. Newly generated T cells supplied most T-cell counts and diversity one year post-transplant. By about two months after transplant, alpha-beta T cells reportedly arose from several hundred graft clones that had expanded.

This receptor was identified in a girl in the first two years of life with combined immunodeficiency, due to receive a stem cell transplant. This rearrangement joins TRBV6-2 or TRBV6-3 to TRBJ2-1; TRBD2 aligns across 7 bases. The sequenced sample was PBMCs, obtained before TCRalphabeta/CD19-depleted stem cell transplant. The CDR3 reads CASSYSGLAYNEQFF. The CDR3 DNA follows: TGTGCCAGCAGTTACTCCGGACTAGCCTACAATGAGCAGTTCTTC.